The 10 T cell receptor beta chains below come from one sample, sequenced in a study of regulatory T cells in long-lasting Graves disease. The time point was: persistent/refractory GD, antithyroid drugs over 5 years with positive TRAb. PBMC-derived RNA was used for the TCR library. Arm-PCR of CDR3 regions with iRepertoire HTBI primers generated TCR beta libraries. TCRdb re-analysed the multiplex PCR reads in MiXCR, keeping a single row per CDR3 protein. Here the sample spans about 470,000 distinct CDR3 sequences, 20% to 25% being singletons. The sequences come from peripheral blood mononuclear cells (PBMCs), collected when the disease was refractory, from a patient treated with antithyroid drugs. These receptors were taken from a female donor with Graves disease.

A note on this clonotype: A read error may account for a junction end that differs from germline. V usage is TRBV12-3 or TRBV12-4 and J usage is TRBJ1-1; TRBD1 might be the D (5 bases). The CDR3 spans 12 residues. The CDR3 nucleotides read TGTGCCAGCAGTTTAGGGGGCCCTGAAACTTTCTTT. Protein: CASSLGGPETFF.

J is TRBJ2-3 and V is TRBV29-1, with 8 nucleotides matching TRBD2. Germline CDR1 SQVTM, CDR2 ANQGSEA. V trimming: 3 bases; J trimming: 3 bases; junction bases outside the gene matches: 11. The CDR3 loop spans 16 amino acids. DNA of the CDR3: TGCAGCGTTGATCAGTTAGCGGGGATACCTACAGATACGCAGTATTTT. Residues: CSVDQLAGIPTDTQYF.

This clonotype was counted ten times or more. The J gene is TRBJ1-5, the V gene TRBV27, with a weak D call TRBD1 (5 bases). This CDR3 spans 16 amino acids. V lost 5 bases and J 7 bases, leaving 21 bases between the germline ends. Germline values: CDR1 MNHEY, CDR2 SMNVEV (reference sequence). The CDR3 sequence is CASSPTGAKGRQPQHF. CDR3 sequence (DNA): TGTGCCAGCAGTCCCACCGGGGCAAAGGGCCGGCAGCCCCAGCATTTT.

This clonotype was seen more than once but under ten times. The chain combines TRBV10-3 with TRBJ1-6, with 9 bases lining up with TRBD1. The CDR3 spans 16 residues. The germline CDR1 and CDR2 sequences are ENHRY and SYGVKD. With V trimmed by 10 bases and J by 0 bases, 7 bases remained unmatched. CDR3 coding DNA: TGTGCCACTACAGGGGGCGCGAGCTCCTATAATTCACCCCTCCACTTT. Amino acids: CATTGGASSYNSPLHF.

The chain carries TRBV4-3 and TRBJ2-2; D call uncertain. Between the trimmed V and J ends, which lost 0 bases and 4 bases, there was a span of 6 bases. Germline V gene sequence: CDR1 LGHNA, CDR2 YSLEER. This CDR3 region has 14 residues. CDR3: CASSQEGITGELFF. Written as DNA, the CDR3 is TGCGCCAGCAGCCAAGAGGGTATCACCGGGGAGCTGTTTTTT.

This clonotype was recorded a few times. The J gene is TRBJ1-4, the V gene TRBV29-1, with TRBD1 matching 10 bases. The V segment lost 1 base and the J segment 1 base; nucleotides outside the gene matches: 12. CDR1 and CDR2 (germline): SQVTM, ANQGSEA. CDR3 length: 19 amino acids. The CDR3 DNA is TGCAGCGTTGAAGGCCTCGGGACAGGGGAAGGTGGAACTAATGAAAAACTGTTTTTT. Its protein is CSVEGLGTGEGGTNEKLFF.

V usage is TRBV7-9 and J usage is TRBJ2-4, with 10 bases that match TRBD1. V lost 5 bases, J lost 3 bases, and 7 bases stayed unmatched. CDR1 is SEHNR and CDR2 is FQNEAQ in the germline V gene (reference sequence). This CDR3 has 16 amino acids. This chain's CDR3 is CASSPGTGEGKNIQYF. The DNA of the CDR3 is TGTGCCAGCAGCCCGGGGACAGGGGAGGGCAAAAACATTCAGTACTTC.

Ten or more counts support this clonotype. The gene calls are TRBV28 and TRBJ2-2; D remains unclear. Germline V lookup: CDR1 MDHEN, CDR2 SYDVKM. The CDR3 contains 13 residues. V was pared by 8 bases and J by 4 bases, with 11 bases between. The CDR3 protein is CASARRFTGELFF. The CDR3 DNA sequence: TGTGCCAGCGCCCGGCGGTTCACCGGGGAGCTGTTTTTT.

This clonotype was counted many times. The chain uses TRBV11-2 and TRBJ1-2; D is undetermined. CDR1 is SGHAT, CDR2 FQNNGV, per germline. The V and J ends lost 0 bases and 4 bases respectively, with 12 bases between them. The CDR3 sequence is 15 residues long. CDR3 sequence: CASSLDRTTGYGYTF. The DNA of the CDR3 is TGTGCCAGCAGCTTAGATCGAACAACCGGCTATGGCTACACCTTC.

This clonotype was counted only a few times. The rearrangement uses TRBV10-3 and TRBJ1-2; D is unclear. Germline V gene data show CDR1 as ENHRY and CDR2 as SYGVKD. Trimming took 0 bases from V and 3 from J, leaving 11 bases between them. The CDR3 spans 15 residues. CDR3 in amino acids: CAISESVWKYYGYTF. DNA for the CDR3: TGTGCCATCAGTGAGTCTGTCTGGAAATACTATGGCTACACCTTC.